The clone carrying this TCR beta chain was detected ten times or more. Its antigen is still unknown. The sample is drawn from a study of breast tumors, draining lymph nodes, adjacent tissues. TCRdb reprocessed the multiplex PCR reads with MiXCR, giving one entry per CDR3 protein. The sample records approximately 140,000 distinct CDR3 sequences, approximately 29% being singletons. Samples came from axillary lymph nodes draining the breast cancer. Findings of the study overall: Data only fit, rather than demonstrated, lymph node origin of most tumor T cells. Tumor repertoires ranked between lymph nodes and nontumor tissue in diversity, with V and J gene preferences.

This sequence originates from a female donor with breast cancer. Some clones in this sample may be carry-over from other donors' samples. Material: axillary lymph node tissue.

For the CDR3, the DNA is TGTGCCAGCAGCACCTATCTCCTAGCGGGGGGAAACAATGAGCAGTTCTTC. Its translation is CASSTYLLAGGNNEQFF. This rearrangement joins TRBV11-1 to TRBJ2-1, with 11 bases that match TRBD2. V lost 5 bases and J lost 5; bases outside the gene matches: 11. Germline CDR1 and CDR2: SGHAT and FQDESV (reference sequence). CDR3 size: 17 residues.